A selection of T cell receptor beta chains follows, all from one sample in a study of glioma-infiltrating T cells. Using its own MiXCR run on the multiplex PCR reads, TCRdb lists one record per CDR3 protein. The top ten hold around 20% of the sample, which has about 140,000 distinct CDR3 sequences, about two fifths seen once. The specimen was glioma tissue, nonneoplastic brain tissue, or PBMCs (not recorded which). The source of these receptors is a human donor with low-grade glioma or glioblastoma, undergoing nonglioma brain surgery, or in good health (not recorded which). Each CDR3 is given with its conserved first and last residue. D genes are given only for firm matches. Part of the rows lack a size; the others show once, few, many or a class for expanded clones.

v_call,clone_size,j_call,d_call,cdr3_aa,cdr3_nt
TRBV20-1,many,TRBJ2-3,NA,CSARLAATDTQYF,TGCAGTGCTAGACTGGCTGCCACAGATACGCAGTATTTT
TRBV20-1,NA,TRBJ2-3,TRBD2,CSANTLAGGTDTQYF,TGCAGTGCTAATACACTAGCGGGGGGCACAGATACGCAGTATTTT
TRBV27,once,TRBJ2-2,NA,CASSLSLSVFANTGELFF,TGTGCCAGCAGTTTATCGTTATCGGTATTCGCGAACACCGGGGAGCTGTTTTTT
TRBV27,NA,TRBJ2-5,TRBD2,CASSPPLAGQETQYF,TGTGCCAGCAGCCCCCCACTAGCGGGCCAAGAGACCCAGTACTTC
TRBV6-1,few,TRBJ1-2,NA,CASSWNVGRYGYTF,TGTGCCAGCAGTTGGAACGTCGGGAGGTATGGCTACACCTTC
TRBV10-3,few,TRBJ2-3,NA,CAITDDTQGFTDTQYF,TGTGCCATCACTGACGACACCCAGGGGTTCACAGATACGCAGTATTTT
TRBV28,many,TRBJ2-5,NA,CASSPISETQYF,TGTGCCAGCAGCCCCATAAGCGAGACCCAGTACTTC
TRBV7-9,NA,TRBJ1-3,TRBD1,CASSLAGQGAVGNTIYF,TGTGCCAGCAGCTTAGCTGGACAGGGGGCAGTAGGAAACACCATATATTTT
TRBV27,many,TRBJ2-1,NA,CASSLIVGDNEQFF,TGTGCCAGCAGTTTAATAGTAGGGGACAATGAGCAGTTCTTC
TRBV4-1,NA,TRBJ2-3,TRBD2,CASSQDTVYSGTSGRDILDTQYF,TGCGCCAGCAGCCAAGATACCGTATACTCCGGGACTAGCGGGAGGGATATACTGGATACGCAGTATTTT
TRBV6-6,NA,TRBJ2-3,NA,CASSYSPSTDTQYF,TGTGCCAGCAGTTACTCCCCTAGCACAGATACGCAGTATTTT